Sequencing of this T cell receptor beta chain was carried out in a study of cytomegalovirus exposure and HLA in healthy donors (dated by TCRdb to 2015 to 2018). Regarding the study in general: An earlier analysis of 587 of the donors reported around 280 Gb of sequence data and 117 million unique TCR beta sequences obtained from around 190 million T cells. An early release that covered around 590 HLA-typed donors contained around 300 gigabases of sequencing data and some 87 million unique TCR sequences. Among the roughly 370 genotyped donors, approximately 82% belonged to the genetic ancestry cluster associated with self-reported Caucasian donors. The aim of the study was to test whether cataloging public T cell receptors could identify signatures of past pathogen exposure. The study used immunosequencing to profile the T cell repertoires of hundreds of subjects and linked those repertoires to cytomegalovirus serostatus. In addition to the first cohort of 650 to 750 subjects, a separate validation cohort of 120 different subjects was used. The study combined high-throughput TCR immunosequencing, statistical association of individual TCRs with disease status, and machine learning to predict cytomegalovirus infection status. A later analysis re-analyzed previously published TCR beta repertoires from several hundred donors and added high-resolution HLA genotyping to study TCR occurrence patterns. In the later analysis, no new phenotypic data were used to find candidate immune exposures; instead, reliance was placed on TCR beta sequences and their occurrence across donors. An earlier analysis of several hundred of the donors used high-throughput TCR beta sequencing to judge whether each TCR beta V gene segment behaved as functional or pseudogenic. Donor age, sex, ethnicity and CMV serostatus were compiled alongside the repertoire data. Genome-wide SNP genotypes for about 55% of the 666 donors were used in a later genetic analysis, which treated that subset as a discovery cohort. All discovery cohort repertoires had been generated using a single sequencing platform. Class I and class II HLA loci were covered by the typing at four-digit resolution. Typing coverage differed by locus: A, B, C, DRB1 and DQB1 were typed in roughly 629-640 donors, DQA1 in 522, DPA1 in roughly 590, and DPB1 in 450 to 480. Roughly five DR-DQ haplotypes were handled as single units for association and clustering, since linkage in the cohort was strong. On average, 235,054 unique TCR beta nucleotide sequences were sequenced per donor among 398 genotyped donors of the cohort, with roughly 19% of those sequences being non-productive. Results and caveats for the whole study, not just this receptor: Cytomegalovirus status was reported to be diagnosed by the classifier with high specificity and sensitivity in both the original and validation cohorts. A further reported finding was that TCR beta sequences accurately predicted the HLA-A and HLA-B alleles for most subjects in the first cohort. Several of the top co-occurrence clusters appeared to be linked to parvovirus B19, influenza, CMV and Epstein-Barr virus, according to a later analysis. A later analysis found that most CMV-associated TCR beta chains appeared HLA-restricted, with HLA associations seemingly driven largely by CMV exposure. In a later genetic analysis, fewer N-insertions in productive TCRs were reported among donors in an Asian-associated ancestry cluster than the roughly 640-donor mean. Only TCR beta chains were sequenced in this cohort, and the absence of alpha or paired-chain data limited detectable features. Strong co-occurrence of HLA alleles, especially DR and DQ, made assigning TCR associations to individual alleles difficult. The study gave a list of roughly 150 TCR beta chains associated with cytomegalovirus. V-gene and J-gene trimming of TCR beta chains was associated with a missense DCLRE1C variant in a later genetic analysis, and the association was replicated in an independent cohort. In an earlier analysis of several hundred of the donors, most TCR beta V segments were observed in productive rearrangements about 87% or about 30% of the time, broadly matching IMGT annotations. Linkage disequilibrium might explain the correlated functional status among segregating V segments, but an unknown experimental factor could not be ruled out. According to the authors, the approach could potentially be generalized to other disease states and immunological phenotypes. A later analysis found that TCR association rates varied across HLA loci, with DRB1 alleles showing the most associated TCRs and HLA-C alleles the fewest. A cluster of highly shared sequence variants was judged likely to be a technical artifact of the sequencing pipeline. In a later analysis, HLA-associated TCR beta chains were found to be more clonally expanded and to have lower generation probabilities than equally common non-associated chains. Because counts were too low, about 17 rarely observed V segments, including chromosome 9 orphons, were excluded from the earlier analysis of 500 to 700 of the donors. Across donors, most TCR sequences were observed very rarely, whereas some public TCRs were present in many individuals. A few of the identified cytomegalovirus-associated TCR beta chains were confirmed in vitro to be specific for cytomegalovirus antigens. CMV serostatus was the only immune exposure information available for the cohort. Roughly uniform sequencing depth across donors was assumed in presence/absence analyses, although this assumption may not hold. Because HLA typing was unavailable for some donors at each locus, only the typed subset was used in association tests. Some IMGT-functional V segments, including TRBV6-2 and TRBV6-3, could not be distinguished by the 87-base-pair reads and were therefore excluded. At a false discovery rate of 0.05, a later analysis linked fewer than 20,000 TCR beta sequences to specific HLA alleles.

With respect to this clone: Its specific antigen is unknown. Per-base qualities were not stored, and no clone one base away is much larger.

CDR1 and CDR2 were assigned from the germline V gene as MGHRA and YSYEKL. Trimming removed 3 bases from V and 3 bases from J; the gene matches leave 16 bases unexplained. Spanning cysteine to phenylalanine, the CDR3 consists of 18 amino acids. The entry retains the CDR3 DNA only, 54 bases that are in frame from base 1. In total, roughly 710 healthy bone marrow donors made up the cohort. At the time of sampling, all cohort members were nominally healthy, though unrecorded immune exposures were likely present. The donor was CMV seronegative and was included in the group of several hundred seronegative cohort members. Every donor gave a peripheral blood sample, and the peripheral blood mononuclear cells from that sample were used for TCR beta sequencing. The Qiagen DNeasy Blood Extraction Kit was used to extract genomic DNA from the blood cell samples. Library preparation was by the immunoSEQ multiplex PCR assay. For the multiplex PCR, a mixture combining 60 forward primers for TCR Vbeta segments and 13 reverse primers for TCR Jbeta segments was used. The CDR3 region of rearranged TCR beta genes was amplified from genomic DNA with a multiplex PCR assay. On the Illumina HiSeq System, the amplified TCR beta libraries were sequenced as 87-base-pair reads. From the authors' description of their analysis: Across the 670 or so repertoires, a later analysis counted some 80 million unique TCR beta chains, 9.5 million to 12 million of which were shared by at least two donors. Raw reads were error-corrected and collapsed into unique sequences with a nearest-neighbor algorithm that merged closely related sequences to remove PCR and sequencing errors. CDR3 sequences were aligned to IMGT reference sequences to assign V, D and J gene segments. For a sequence to be retained, at least a six-nucleotide match to both a V gene segment and a J gene segment was required. Rearrangements were called productive when the CDR3 lacked stop codons and stayed in frame with V and J; all others were non-productive. Following IMGT convention, CDR3 was defined as the stretch from the second conserved V-encoded cysteine up to the conserved J-encoded phenylalanine. In an earlier analysis of around 640 of the donors, sequences lacking an unambiguous match to a single V gene segment were excluded. An earlier analysis of several hundred of the donors called V segments functional above 56.7% productive rearrangements and segregating when the between-donor standard deviation exceeded 5%. To diagnose cytomegalovirus status from the catalog of TCR beta chain sequences, a statistical classification framework was built. A later analysis assigned V and J genes by comparing TCR nucleotide sequences with IMGT/GENE-DB human TR gene sequences. In a later analysis, CDR3 sequences and most-parsimonious VDJ recombination scenarios were assigned using the TCRdist pipeline. In a later analysis, each TCR beta chain was defined by its CDR3 amino acid sequence together with its V-gene family, and reads without a unique V-gene family were excluded. A later analysis removed 600 or so highly shared, low-generation-probability nucleotide sequences to deal with suspected cross-contamination and a sequencing artifact. In a later analysis, a clonal expansion index was calculated for each public chain from normalized within-repertoire ranks of inferred template counts. Generation probabilities in a later analysis came from a VDJ recombination model fitted to out-of-frame rearrangements, and those results were checked against IGoR. In a later analysis, TCR-TCR, TCR-HLA and TCR-CMV co-occurrence was scored with hypergeometric tests, and a repertoire-size bias correction was applied to TCR pairs. False discovery rates were estimated in a later analysis by permuting HLA or CMV assignments 20 times. In a later analysis, co-occurring TCRs were grouped using DBSCAN, with TCRdist sequence similarity added in when clustering inside HLA-allele-positive subsets. Repertoires with fewer than 30,000 or more than 120,000 public chains were left out of co-occurrence clustering, as were several repertoires with anomalous nucleotide sharing. The table was pulled from immuneACCESS by TCRdb, which kept in-frame rearrangements only. Such tables lose some clones; where checked, under half of the loss comes from unresolved V genes, and the rest has no known cause. The V and J calls and the clone size are those of that table, but D and trimming were determined from the DNA. The sample contains around 130,000 clones, roughly four fifths of them found a single time. The ten top clones hold 0.94% of the sample.

The sequencing input was PBMCs. This TCR was recovered from a woman aged 55-70 years in good health and CMV-seronegative. The chain employs TRBV4-1 and TRBJ1-1; TRBD1 agrees with 7 junctional bases. The CDR3 reads as follows: CASSQEPGLGGGYTEAFF. The DNA is as follows: TGCGCCAGCAGCCAGGAACCGGGACTAGGGGGCGGGTACACTGAAGCTTTCTTT.